Sequencing of this T cell receptor (beta chain) was carried out in a study of breast tumors, draining lymph nodes, adjacent tissues. Study-wide findings and caveats: Tumor repertoires ranked between lymph nodes and nontumor tissue in diversity, with V and J gene preferences. Data fit most tumor T cells coming from lymph node, expanding in tumor. Luminal-like breast cancer showed significantly greater tumor-nontumor repertoire similarity than basal-like breast cancer did.

To note about this clonotype: The target antigen is unknown.

CDR1 SGHRS and CDR2 YFSETQ come from the germline V gene. The V end lost 3 bases, the J end lost 6 bases, and 10 bases lay between the germline ends. CDR3 length: 13 residues. MiXCR was run by TCRdb on the multiplex PCR reads, yielding one entry per CDR3 protein. This sample has approximately 63,000 distinct CDR3 sequences, with roughly 57% found just once. The chain links TRBV5-1 to TRBJ1-5, with D tentatively TRBD1 (5 bases). The clonotype was recovered from a female donor with breast cancer. Some clones in this sample may be carry-over from other donors' samples. The sample comprised breast tumor tissue. CDR3 bases: TGCGCCAGCAGCTCAGGGACGGGTCAGCCCCAGCATTTT. It codes for CASSSGTGQPQHF.